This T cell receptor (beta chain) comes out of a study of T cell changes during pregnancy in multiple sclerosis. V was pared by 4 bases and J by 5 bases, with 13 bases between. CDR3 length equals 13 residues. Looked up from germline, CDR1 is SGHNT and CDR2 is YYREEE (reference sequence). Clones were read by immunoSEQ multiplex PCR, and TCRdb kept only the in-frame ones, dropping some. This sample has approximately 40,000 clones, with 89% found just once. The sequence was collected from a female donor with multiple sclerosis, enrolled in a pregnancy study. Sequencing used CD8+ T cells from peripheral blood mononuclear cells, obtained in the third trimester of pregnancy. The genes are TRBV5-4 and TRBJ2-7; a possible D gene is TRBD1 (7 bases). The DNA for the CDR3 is TGTGCCAGCAGCCTACCAGGGGGGAACGAGCAGTACTTC. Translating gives CASSLPGGNEQYF.